This T cell receptor beta chain comes out of a study of technical replicates of blood from several donors. The CDR3 sequence is 13 residues long. V was pared by 6 bases and J by 1 base, with 2 bases of the junction left unmatched. Per the germline V gene, CDR1 is MNHNY and CDR2 is SVGAGI (reference sequence). TCRdb's copy holds only in-frame clones and misses some; the assay was immunoSEQ multiplex PCR. The data hold about 61,000 clones, with 97% observed a single time. Sequencing was performed on T cells isolated from PBMCs. V gene TRBV6-6 combines with J gene TRBJ1-2, with TRBD1 matching 7 bases. This receptor was obtained from a human donor in good health. The CDR3 spells CASRTGNNYGYTF. DNA for the CDR3: TGTGCCAGCAGGACAGGGAATAACTATGGCTACACCTTC.